This T cell receptor (beta chain) was sequenced for a study of blood T cell repertoires in COVID-19 (dated by TCRdb to the early 2020s). Notes on the research overall: Samples from collaborators originated in the United States, Italy and Spain and spanned both the acute and convalescent phases of COVID-19. The prospective study material was composed of cDNA or gDNA derived from T cells, B-cell-depleted T cells, or PBMCs. The samples were drawn from two sources: the first 160 participants of the ongoing ImmuneRACE study, and some 1,300 subjects contributed by 6 global collaborators. A freely available public database, intended as a resource for researchers studying the immune response to SARS-CoV-2, is where the repertoires were released. Deeply sampled blood TCRbeta repertoires from subjects exposed to, actively infected with, or recovered from COVID-19 were included in the dataset. A de-identified subject ID, COVID-19 status, age in years and sex were almost always included in the sample metadata. Where available, HLA class I and class II types were taken from metadata supplied by the sample provider and were not determined by assay-based typing.

The immunoSEQ Assay, a bias-controlled multiplex PCR, was used to amplify TCRbeta CDR3 regions from genomic DNA. In the original analysis: Within the assay, amplification of reference gene primers was used to estimate how many nucleated cells each sample contained. To quantify the absolute abundance of each unique TCRbeta CDR3 rearrangement, sequence reads were collapsed and filtered. For each sample, productive Simpson clonality was calculated as the square root of Simpson's diversity index across productive rearrangements. TCRdb stores this immuneACCESS table with in-frame sequences only. Part of the clones is absent; in the studies checked, under half of the shortfall reflects unresolved V genes, and no reason is known for the rest. V, J and clone size are taken as reported in that table, and D and trimming were inferred from the DNA itself. The sample includes 220,000 or so clones, with about 80% observed a single time. Of the sample, about 2.4% is held by the ten largest clones.

A remark on this clone: The antigen it recognizes is unknown. The record has no base qualities; no much larger clone is one base away.

General study outcomes and caveats: The quantity of clinical and demographic metadata differed by source and by participant and was supplied without curation.

Whole blood was collected in K2EDTA tubes by collaborating institutions according to the institutions' own protocols. For TCRbeta analysis, collaborator samples were shipped as frozen whole blood, as isolated PBMCs, or as DNA extracted from either sample type. The sequenced material came from peripheral blood. The TCR originated in a woman between 55 and 75 years old with acute or convalescent COVID-19.

The CDR3 region: CSVEDQAAPNTEAFF. Read as DNA, the sequence is TGCAGCGTTGAAGATCAGGCAGCCCCGAACACTGAAGCTTTCTTT. The rearrangement joined TRBV29-1 to TRBJ1-1; no D gene can be assigned with confidence. V loses 0 bases of germline sequence and J loses 1 base, and the interval between the two ends is 12 bases. The CDR3 measures 15 amino acids from cysteine to phenylalanine. Only CDR3 DNA remains: 45 bases, in frame from the first base. In the germline V gene, CDR1 corresponds to SQVTM and CDR2 to ANQGSEA.